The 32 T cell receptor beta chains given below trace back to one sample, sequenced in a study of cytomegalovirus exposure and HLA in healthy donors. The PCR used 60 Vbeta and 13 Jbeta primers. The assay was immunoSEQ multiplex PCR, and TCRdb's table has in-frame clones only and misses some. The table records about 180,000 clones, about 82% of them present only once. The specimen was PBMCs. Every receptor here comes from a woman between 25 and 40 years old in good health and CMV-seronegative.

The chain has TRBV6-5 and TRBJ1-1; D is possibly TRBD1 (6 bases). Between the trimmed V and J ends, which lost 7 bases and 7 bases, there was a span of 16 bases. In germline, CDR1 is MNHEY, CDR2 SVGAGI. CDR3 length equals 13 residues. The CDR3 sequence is CASNKEGGGEAFF. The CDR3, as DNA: TGTGCCAGCAACAAGGAAGGGGGGGGTGAAGCTTTCTTT.

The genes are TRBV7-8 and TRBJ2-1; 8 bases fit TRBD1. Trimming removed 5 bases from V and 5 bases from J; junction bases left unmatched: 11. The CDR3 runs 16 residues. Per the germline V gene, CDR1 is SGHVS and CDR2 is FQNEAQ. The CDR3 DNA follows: TGTGCCAGCAGCAACATTGACAGGGGCTACGACAATGAGCAGTTCTTC. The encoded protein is CASSNIDRGYDNEQFF.

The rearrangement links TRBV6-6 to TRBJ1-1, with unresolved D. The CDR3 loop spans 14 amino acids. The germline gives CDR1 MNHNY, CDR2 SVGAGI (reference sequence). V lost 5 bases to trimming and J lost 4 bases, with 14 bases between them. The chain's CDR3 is CASSALALATEAFF. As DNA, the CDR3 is TGTGCCAGCAGTGCTCTAGCTTTGGCCACTGAAGCTTTCTTT.

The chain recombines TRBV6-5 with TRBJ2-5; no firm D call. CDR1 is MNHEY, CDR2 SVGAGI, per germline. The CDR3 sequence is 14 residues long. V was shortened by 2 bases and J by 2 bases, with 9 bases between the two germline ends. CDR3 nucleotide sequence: TGTGCCAGCAGTTACCTCGGGTCTCAAGAGACCCAGTACTTC. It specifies CASSYLGSQETQYF.

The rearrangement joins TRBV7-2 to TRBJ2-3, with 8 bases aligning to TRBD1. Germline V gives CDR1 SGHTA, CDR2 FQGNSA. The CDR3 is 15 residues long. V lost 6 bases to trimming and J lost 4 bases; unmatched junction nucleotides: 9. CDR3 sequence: CASSRQGISADTQYF. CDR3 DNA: TGTGCCAGCAGTCGACAGGGGATATCAGCAGATACGCAGTATTTT.

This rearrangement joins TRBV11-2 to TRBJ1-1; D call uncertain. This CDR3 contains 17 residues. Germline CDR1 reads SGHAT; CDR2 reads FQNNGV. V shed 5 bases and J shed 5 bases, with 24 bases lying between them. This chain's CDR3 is CASSERSGRLHGTEAFF. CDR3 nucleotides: TGTGCCAGCAGCGAGCGGAGCGGGAGGCTTCACGGGACTGAAGCTTTCTTT.

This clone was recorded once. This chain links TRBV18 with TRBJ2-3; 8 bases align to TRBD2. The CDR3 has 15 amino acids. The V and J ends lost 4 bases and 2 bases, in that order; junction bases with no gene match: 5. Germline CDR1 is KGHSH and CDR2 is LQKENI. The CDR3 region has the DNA TGTGCCAGCTCACAAGTAGCGGGAAACACAGATACGCAGTATTTT. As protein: CASSQVAGNTDTQYF.

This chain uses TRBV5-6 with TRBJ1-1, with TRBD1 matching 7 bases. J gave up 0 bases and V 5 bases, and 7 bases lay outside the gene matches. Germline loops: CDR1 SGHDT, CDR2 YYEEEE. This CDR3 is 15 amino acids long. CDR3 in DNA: TGTGCCAGCAGACCAAAGACAGGGATGAACACTGAAGCTTTCTTT. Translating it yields CASRPKTGMNTEAFF.

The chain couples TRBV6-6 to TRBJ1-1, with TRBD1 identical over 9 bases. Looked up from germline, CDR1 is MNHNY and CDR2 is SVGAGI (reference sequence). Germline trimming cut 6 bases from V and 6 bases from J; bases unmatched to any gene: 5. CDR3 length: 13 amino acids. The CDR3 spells CASSLRQGAEAFF. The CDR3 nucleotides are TGTGCCAGCAGCCTTAGACAGGGGGCTGAAGCTTTCTTT.

DNA of the CDR3: TGCGCCAGCGCATGGGGACAGGGTTTGGGCTATGGCTACACCTTC. It yields the protein CASAWGQGLGYGYTF. V and J are TRBV5-1 and TRBJ1-2; 9 nucleotides agree with TRBD1. CDR3 length equals 15 residues. Germline V lookup: CDR1 SGHRS, CDR2 YFSETQ. V lost 7 bases, J lost 4 bases, and 11 bases stayed unmatched.

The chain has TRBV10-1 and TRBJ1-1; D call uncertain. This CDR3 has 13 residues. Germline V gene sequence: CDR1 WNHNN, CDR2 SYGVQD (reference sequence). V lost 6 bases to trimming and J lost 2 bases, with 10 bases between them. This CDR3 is CASSRKANTEAFF. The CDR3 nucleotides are TGCGCCAGCAGCCGCAAAGCAAACACTGAAGCTTTCTTT.

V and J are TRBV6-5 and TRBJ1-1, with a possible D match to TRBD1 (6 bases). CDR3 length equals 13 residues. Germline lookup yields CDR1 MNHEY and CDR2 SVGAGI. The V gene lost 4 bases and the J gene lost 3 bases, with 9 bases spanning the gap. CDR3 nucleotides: TGTGCCAGCAGTTCGGGACAACACACTGAAGCTTTCTTT. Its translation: CASSSGQHTEAFF.

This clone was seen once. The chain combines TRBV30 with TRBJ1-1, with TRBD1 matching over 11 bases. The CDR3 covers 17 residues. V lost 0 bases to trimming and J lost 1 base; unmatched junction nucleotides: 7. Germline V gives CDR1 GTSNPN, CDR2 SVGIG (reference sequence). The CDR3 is CAWSVWTGGGPNTEAFF. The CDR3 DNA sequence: TGTGCCTGGAGTGTTTGGACAGGGGGCGGGCCGAACACTGAAGCTTTCTTT.

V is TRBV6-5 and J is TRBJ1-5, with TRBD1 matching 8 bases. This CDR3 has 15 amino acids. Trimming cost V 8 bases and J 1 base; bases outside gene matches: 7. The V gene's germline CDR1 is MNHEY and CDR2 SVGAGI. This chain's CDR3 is CASRADRASNQPQHF. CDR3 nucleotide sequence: TGTGCCAGCCGGGCGGACAGGGCCAGCAATCAGCCCCAGCATTTT.

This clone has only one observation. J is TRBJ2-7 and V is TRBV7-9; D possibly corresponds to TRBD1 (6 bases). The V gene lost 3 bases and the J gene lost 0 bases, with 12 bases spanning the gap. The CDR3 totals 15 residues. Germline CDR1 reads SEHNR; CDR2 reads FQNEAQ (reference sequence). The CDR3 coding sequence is TGTGCCAGCAGCTTCTCCACAGGGATCTCCTACGAGCAGTACTTC. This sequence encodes CASSFSTGISYEQYF.

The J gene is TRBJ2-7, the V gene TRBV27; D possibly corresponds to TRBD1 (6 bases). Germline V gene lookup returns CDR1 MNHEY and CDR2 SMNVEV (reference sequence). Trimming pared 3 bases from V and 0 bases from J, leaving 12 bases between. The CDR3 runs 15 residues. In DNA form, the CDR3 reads TGTGCCAGCAGTTTTGACAGGATGACCTCCTACGAGCAGTACTTC. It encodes CASSFDRMTSYEQYF.

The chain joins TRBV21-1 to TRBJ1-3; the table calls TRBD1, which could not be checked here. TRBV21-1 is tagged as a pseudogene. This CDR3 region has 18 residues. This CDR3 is CASSKGRGPINSGNTIYF. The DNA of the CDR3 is TGTGCCAGCAGCAAGGGCAGGGGGCCCATTAACTCTGGAAACACCATATATTTT.

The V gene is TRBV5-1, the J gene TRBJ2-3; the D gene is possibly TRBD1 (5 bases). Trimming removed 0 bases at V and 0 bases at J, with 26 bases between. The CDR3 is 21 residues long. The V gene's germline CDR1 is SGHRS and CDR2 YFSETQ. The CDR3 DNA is TGCGCCAGCAGCTTGGAAATCGCCCAGGGTCGGCACCCAGTTAGCACAGATACGCAGTATTTT. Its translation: CASSLEIAQGRHPVSTDTQYF.

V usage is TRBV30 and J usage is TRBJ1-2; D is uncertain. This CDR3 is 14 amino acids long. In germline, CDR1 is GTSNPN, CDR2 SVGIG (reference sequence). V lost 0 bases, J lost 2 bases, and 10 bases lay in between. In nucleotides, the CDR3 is TGTGCCTGGAGTGTGACACTCGAAAACTATGGCTACACCTTC. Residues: CAWSVTLENYGYTF.

DNA for the CDR3: TGTGCCAGCAGTGGGCAGACTAGCAATCAGCCCCAGCATTTT. Protein product: CASSGQTSNQPQHF. The chain couples TRBV7-2 to TRBJ1-5; no firm D call. The CDR3 is 14 amino acids. Germline CDR1 and CDR2: SGHTA and FQGNSA. Trimming pared 6 bases from V and 0 bases from J, leaving 9 bases between.

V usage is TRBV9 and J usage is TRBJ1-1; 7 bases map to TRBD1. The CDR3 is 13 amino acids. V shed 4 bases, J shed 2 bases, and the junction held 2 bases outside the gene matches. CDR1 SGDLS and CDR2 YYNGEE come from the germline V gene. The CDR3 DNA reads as TGTGCCAGCAGCAGGGACAGAAACACTGAAGCTTTCTTT. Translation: CASSRDRNTEAFF.

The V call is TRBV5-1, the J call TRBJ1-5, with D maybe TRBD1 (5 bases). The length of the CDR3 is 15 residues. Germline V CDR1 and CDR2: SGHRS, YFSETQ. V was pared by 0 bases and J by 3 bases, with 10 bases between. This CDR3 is CASSLGQGFNQPQHF. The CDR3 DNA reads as TGCGCCAGCAGCTTGGGGCAGGGCTTCAATCAGCCCCAGCATTTT.

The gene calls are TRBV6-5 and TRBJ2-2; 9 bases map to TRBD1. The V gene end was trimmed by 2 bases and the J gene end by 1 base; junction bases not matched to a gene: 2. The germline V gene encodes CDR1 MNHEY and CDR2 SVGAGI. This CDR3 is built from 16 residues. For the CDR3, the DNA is TGTGCCAGCAGTTACCGGGACAGGGTGAACACCGGGGAGCTGTTTTTT. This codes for CASSYRDRVNTGELFF.

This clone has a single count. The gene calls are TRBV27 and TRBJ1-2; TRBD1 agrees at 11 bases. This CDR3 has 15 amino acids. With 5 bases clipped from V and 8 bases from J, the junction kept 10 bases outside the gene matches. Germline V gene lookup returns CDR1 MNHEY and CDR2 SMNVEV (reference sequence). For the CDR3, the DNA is TGTGCCAGCAGTGCAGCGGGACAGGGGGTTAGGGGCTACACCTTC. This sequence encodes CASSAAGQGVRGYTF.

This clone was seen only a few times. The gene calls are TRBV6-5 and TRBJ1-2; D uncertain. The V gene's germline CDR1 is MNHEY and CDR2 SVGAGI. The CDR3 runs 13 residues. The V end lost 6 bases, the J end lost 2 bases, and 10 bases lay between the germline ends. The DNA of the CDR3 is TGTGCCAGCAGACTCGACGGGAACTATGGCTACACCTTC. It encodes CASRLDGNYGYTF.

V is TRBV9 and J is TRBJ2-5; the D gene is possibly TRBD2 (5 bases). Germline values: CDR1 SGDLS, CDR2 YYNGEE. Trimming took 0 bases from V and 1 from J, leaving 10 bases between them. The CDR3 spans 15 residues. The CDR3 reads CASSVVSGVQETQYF. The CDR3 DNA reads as TGTGCCAGCAGCGTAGTCTCCGGGGTCCAAGAGACCCAGTACTTC. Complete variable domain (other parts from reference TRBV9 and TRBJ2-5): DSGVTQTPKHLITATGQRVTLRCSPRSGDLSVYWYQQSLDQGLQFLIQYYNGEERAKGNILERFSAQQFPDLHSELNLSSLELGDSALYFCASSVVSGVQETQYFGPGTRLLVL.

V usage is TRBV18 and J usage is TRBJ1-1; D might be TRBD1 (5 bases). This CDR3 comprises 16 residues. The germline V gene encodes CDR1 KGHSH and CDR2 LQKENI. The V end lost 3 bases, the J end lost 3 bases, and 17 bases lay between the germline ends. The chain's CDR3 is CASSPLTVALHTEAFF. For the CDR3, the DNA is TGTGCCAGCTCACCTCTGACAGTAGCCCTCCACACTGAAGCTTTCTTT. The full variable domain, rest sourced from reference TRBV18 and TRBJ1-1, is NAGVMQNPRHLVRRRGQEARLRCSPMKGHSHVYWYRQLPEEGLKFMVYLQKENIIDESGMPKERFSAEFPKEGPSILRIQQVVRGDSAAYFCASSPLTVALHTEAFFGQGTRLTVV.

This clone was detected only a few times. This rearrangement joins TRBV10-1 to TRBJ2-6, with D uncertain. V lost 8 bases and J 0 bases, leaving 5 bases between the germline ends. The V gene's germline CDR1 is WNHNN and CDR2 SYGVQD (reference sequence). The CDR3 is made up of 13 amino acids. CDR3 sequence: CASGSSGANVLTF. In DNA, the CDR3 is TGCGCCAGCGGTAGCTCTGGGGCCAACGTCCTGACTTTC.

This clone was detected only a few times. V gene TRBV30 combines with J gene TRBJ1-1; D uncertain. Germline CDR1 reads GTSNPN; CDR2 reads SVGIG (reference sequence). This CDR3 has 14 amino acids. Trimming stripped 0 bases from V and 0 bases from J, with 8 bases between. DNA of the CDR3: TGTGCCTGGAGTGTTTTACGGGTGAACACTGAAGCTTTCTTT. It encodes CAWSVLRVNTEAFF.

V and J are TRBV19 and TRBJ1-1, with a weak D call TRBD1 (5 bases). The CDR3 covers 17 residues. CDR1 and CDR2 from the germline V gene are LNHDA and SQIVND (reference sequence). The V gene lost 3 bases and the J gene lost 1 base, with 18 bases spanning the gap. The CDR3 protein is CASSIDWGGLPNTEAFF. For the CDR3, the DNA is TGTGCCAGTAGTATTGATTGGGGGGGATTACCGAACACTGAAGCTTTCTTT.

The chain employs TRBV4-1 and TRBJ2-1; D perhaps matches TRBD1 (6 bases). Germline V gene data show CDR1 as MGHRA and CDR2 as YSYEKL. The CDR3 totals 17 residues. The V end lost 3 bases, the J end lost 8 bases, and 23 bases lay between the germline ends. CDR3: CASSQEIQGPLGHEQFF. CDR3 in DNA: TGCGCCAGCAGCCAGGAAATACAGGGCCCTCTTGGTCATGAGCAGTTCTTC.

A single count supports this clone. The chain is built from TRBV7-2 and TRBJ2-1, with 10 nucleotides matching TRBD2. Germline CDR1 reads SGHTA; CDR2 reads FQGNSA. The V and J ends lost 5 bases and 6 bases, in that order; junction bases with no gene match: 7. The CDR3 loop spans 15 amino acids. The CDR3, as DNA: TGTGCCAGCAGCCGGTCTAGCGGGGGAATCAATGAGCAGTTCTTC. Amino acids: CASSRSSGGINEQFF.